Each of the 26 T cell receptor beta chains below was sequenced from the same sample in a study of control samples from healthy donors and cancer patients. This table comes from immunoSEQ multiplex PCR, and its TCRdb copy is limited to in-frame clones, with some not included. The sample records some 25,000 clones, roughly 80% being singletons. Input material: PBMCs. The receptors here all came from a man between 60 and 70 years old with colorectal cancer.

This clone was recorded a few times. The CDR3 nucleotides are TGTGCCAGCAGTAGGACAGGGGGTTCCTACAATGAGCAGTTCTTC. It is translated as CASSRTGGSYNEQFF. The chain couples TRBV6-2 or TRBV6-3 to TRBJ2-1; TRBD1 aligns across 10 bases. V lost 5 bases and J lost 1; bases outside the gene matches: 2. The CDR3 length is 15 residues. Germline lookup yields CDR1 MNHEY and CDR2 SVGEGT.

The rearrangement links TRBV7-9 to TRBJ2-5; tentative D call: TRBD1 (6 bases). This CDR3 is built from 13 residues. Per the germline V gene, CDR1 is SEHNR and CDR2 is FQNEAQ (reference sequence). V was cut by 6 bases and J by 4 bases, with 12 bases left in between. The CDR3 sequence: CASSTGTSETQYF. DNA for the CDR3: TGTGCCAGCAGTACCGGGACATCAGAGACCCAGTACTTC.

V usage is TRBV24-1 and J usage is TRBJ2-7; 8 bases match TRBD2. V shed 9 bases and J 4 bases; nucleotides not matched to a gene: 13. CDR3 length: 15 residues. Germline V lookup: CDR1 KGHDR, CDR2 SFDVKD. The CDR3 is CATDKKRGGDYEQYF. For the CDR3, the DNA is TGTGCCACCGATAAAAAACGGGGGGGCGATTACGAGCAGTACTTC.

The chain has TRBV7-2 and TRBJ1-1; D is unclear. This CDR3 has 12 amino acids. Trimming removed 5 bases at V and 7 bases at J, with 11 bases between. In germline, CDR1 is SGHTA, CDR2 FQGNSA. In nucleotides, the CDR3 is TGTGCCAGCAGCCCAAGACGTCGTGAAGCTTTCTTT. The encoded protein is CASSPRRREAFF.

The V gene is TRBV13, the J gene TRBJ2-1; 8 bases line up with TRBD2. V lost 4 bases and J lost 7; bases outside the gene matches: 6. CDR1 and CDR2 from the germline V gene are PRHDT and FYEKMQ (reference sequence). The CDR3 length is 14 residues. The CDR3 region is CASSSRRGVNEQFF. The CDR3 DNA is TGTGCCAGCAGCTCCAGGCGGGGGGTAAATGAGCAGTTCTTC.

V usage is TRBV19 and J usage is TRBJ2-6, with D tentatively TRBD1 (5 bases). This CDR3 region has 16 residues. Looked up from germline, CDR1 is LNHDA and CDR2 is SQIVND (reference sequence). V was shortened by 3 bases and J by 2 bases, with 11 bases between the two germline ends. Here the CDR3 DNA reads TGTGCCAGTAGTATCCCCCCAGGGACTGGGGCCAACGTCCTGACTTTC. Residues: CASSIPPGTGANVLTF.

This chain links TRBV10-3 with TRBJ1-1, with 9 bases identical to TRBD1. Germline-derived CDR1 and CDR2 are ENHRY and SYGVKD. The CDR3 length is 15 residues. With 6 bases clipped from V and 2 bases from J, the junction kept 7 bases outside the gene matches. This CDR3 reads CAIRTGGAANTEAFF. DNA of the CDR3: TGTGCCATCAGAACAGGGGGCGCCGCTAACACTGAAGCTTTCTTT.

The chain joins TRBV6-5 to TRBJ2-7; tentative D call: TRBD2 (5 bases). The CDR3 covers 13 residues. CDR1 and CDR2 from the germline V gene are MNHEY and SVGAGI. Trimming left V 4 bases short and J 5 bases short, with 12 bases between. In DNA, the CDR3 is TGTGCCAGCAGTTCCGGGGTTAGACACGAGCAGTACTTC. Translating gives CASSSGVRHEQYF.

The chain combines TRBV6-2 or TRBV6-3 with TRBJ2-5; D might be TRBD2 (5 bases). This CDR3 is 15 amino acids long. V gave up 6 bases and J gave up 5 bases, with 19 bases separating them. CDR1 is MNHEY and CDR2 is SVGEGT in the germline V gene. The CDR3 is CASSYGGRGGETQYF. Here the CDR3 DNA reads TGTGCCAGCAGCTATGGTGGACGTGGCGGGGAGACCCAGTACTTC.

This clone has just a few counts. This rearrangement joins TRBV13 to TRBJ2-1; the D gene is possibly TRBD1 (7 bases). V was pared by 5 bases and J by 11 bases, with 19 bases between. The V gene's germline CDR1 is PRHDT and CDR2 FYEKMQ (reference sequence). The CDR3 totals 14 residues. The CDR3 sequence is CASSQPRQGGKQFF. CDR3 nucleotide sequence: TGTGCCAGCAGCCAACCTAGACAGGGCGGGAAGCAGTTCTTC.

This chain links TRBV5-4 with TRBJ2-5; tentatively, D is TRBD2 (6 bases). This CDR3 is 14 amino acids long. V shed 4 bases and J shed 3 bases, with 13 bases lying between them. The germline V gene encodes CDR1 SGHNT and CDR2 YYREEE (reference sequence). CDR3 region: CASSPGGSEETQYF. DNA for the CDR3: TGTGCCAGCAGCCCCGGGGGTAGCGAAGAGACCCAGTACTTC.

This chain connects TRBV2 to TRBJ1-2; D is possibly TRBD1 (6 bases). The CDR3 runs 14 residues. In germline, CDR1 is SNHLY, CDR2 FYNNEI. Trimming shortened V by 3 bases and J by 2 bases, and 10 bases separated the two germline ends. CDR3 sequence: CASSEYRDNYGYTF. The CDR3 nucleotides are TGTGCCAGCAGTGAGTACAGGGACAACTATGGCTACACCTTC.

This chain links TRBV19 with TRBJ2-3, with D perhaps TRBD1 (6 bases). CDR3 length equals 13 residues. Germline CDR1 reads LNHDA; CDR2 reads SQIVND (reference sequence). The V gene lost 9 bases and the J gene lost 0 bases, with 10 bases spanning the gap. The CDR3 bases are TGTGCCAGCCGGGACATAAGCACAGATACGCAGTATTTT. Protein: CASRDISTDTQYF.

This chain links TRBV10-3 with TRBJ2-3; 8 nucleotides align to TRBD1. V shed 6 bases, J shed 1 base, and the junction held 3 bases outside the gene matches. The CDR3 extends over 14 amino acids. Germline CDR1 reads ENHRY; CDR2 reads SYGVKD. CDR3 sequence (DNA): TGTGCCATCAGAAAGGGACAGGGCACAGATACGCAGTATTTT. The encoded protein is CAIRKGQGTDTQYF.

This chain uses TRBV5-6 with TRBJ1-4; D remains unclear. Looked up from germline, CDR1 is SGHDT and CDR2 is YYEEEE. The CDR3 contains 13 residues. V was cut by 0 bases and J by 10 bases, with 10 bases left in between. DNA of the CDR3: TGTGCCAGCAGCTTGGATAGGGCTGGAAAACTGTTTTTT. Its protein product is CASSLDRAGKLFF.

The gene calls are TRBV6-1 and TRBJ2-3, with no clear D. CDR1 is MNHNS and CDR2 is SASEGT in the germline V gene. The CDR3 loop spans 17 amino acids. Trimming removed 1 base at V and 0 bases at J, with 14 bases between. CDR3 protein: CASSEVLGSSSTDTQYF. Here the CDR3 DNA reads TGTGCCAGCAGTGAAGTACTGGGGTCAAGTAGCACAGATACGCAGTATTTT.

The V gene is TRBV4-3, the J gene TRBJ1-2; D not resolved. The V and J ends lost 1 base and 2 bases respectively, with 11 bases between them. CDR1 is LGHNA, CDR2 YSLEER, per germline. The CDR3 runs 15 residues. The CDR3 nucleotides are TGCGCCAGCAGCCAAGCCGATGGGTCCAACTATGGCTACACCTTC. This translates into CASSQADGSNYGYTF.

This chain uses TRBV18 with TRBJ2-1; a weak D match, TRBD1 (5 bases). The CDR3 extends over 13 amino acids. Germline CDR1 reads KGHSH; CDR2 reads LQKENI. Trimming stripped 3 bases from V and 7 bases from J, with 10 bases between. The CDR3: CASSPLRGNEQFF. The CDR3 DNA reads TGTGCCAGCTCACCTTTAAGGGGAAATGAGCAGTTCTTC.

The table lists this clone with a few counts. This chain connects TRBV7-9 to TRBJ2-1; D gene uncertain. Germline V gene sequence: CDR1 SEHNR, CDR2 FQNEAQ (reference sequence). V lost 5 bases and J 12 bases, leaving 14 bases between the germline ends. CDR3 size: 12 residues. CDR3 bases: TGTGCCAGCAGCCTACCCGGGTTTGTGCAGTTCTTC. The encoded protein is CASSLPGFVQFF.

In regard to this clone: Other DNA sequences within the sample encode an identical CDR3. The J gene is TRBJ1-4, the V gene TRBV27; D is perhaps TRBD1 (5 bases). This CDR3 has 17 residues. Trimming took 5 bases from V and 7 from J, leaving 23 bases between them. Germline V gene sequence: CDR1 MNHEY, CDR2 SMNVEV (reference sequence). In nucleotides, the CDR3 is TGTGCCAGCAGTGTAACCCCCCCGGGGAAGGGGATTGAAAAACTGTTTTTT. Residues: CASSVTPPGKGIEKLFF. The whole variable domain, filled in from reference TRBV27 and TRBJ1-4, reads EAQVTQNPRYLITVTGKKLTVTCSQNMNHEYMSWYRQDPGLGLRQIYYSMNVEVTDKGDVPEGYKVSRKEKRNFPLILESPSPNQTSLYFCASSVTPPGKGIEKLFFGSGTQLSVL.

This chain connects TRBV28 to TRBJ1-1, with a possible D match to TRBD1 (5 bases). V was shortened by 5 bases and J by 1 base, with 14 bases between the two germline ends. CDR3 length equals 15 residues. The germline gives CDR1 MDHEN, CDR2 SYDVKM. The CDR3 nucleotides read TGTGCCAGCAGTCCCGGGGGGGGTGGGAACACTGAAGCTTTCTTT. This sequence encodes CASSPGGGGNTEAFF.

The V and J genes are TRBV18 and TRBJ2-7; 8 positions match TRBD1. This CDR3 has 13 residues. Unmatched junction bases numbered 3, after V lost 3 bases and J lost 5 bases. Per germline, CDR1 KGHSH and CDR2 LQKENI. CDR3 region: CASSPLTGDEQYV. CDR3 nucleotides: TGTGCCAGCTCACCTTTGACAGGGGACGAGCAGTACGTC.

This chain connects TRBV11-3 to TRBJ2-1, with TRBD2 identical over 8 bases. V was clipped by 3 bases and J by 4 bases; unmatched bases: 8. The germline CDR1 and CDR2 sequences are SGHNT and YENEEA. The CDR3 loop spans 16 amino acids. The CDR3 is CASSLSSSGGYNEQFF. In nucleotides, the CDR3 is TGTGCCAGCAGCTTGTCTTCGAGCGGGGGTTACAATGAGCAGTTCTTC.

The chain uses TRBV10-3 and TRBJ2-2; no clear D. The V end was cut by 8 bases, the J end by 2 bases, with 9 bases between. Germline V gene lookup returns CDR1 ENHRY and CDR2 SYGVKD. This CDR3 has 13 amino acids. For the CDR3, the DNA is TGTGCCATCCAGCACGACAACACCGGGGAGCTGTTTTTT. Its translation is CAIQHDNTGELFF.

This clone has just a few counts. This chain uses TRBV2 with TRBJ1-6; D gene uncertain. Per germline, CDR1 SNHLY and CDR2 FYNNEI. V shed 6 bases and J shed 6 bases, with 15 bases lying between them. The CDR3 has 15 residues. The CDR3 reads CASSPRVSFNSPLHF. CDR3 coding DNA: TGTGCCAGCAGCCCTAGGGTTAGTTTTAATTCACCCCTCCACTTT.

This clone occurred once. CDR3 loop: CASSQERGHEQYV. In nucleotides, the CDR3 is TGTGCCAGCAGCCAAGAGCGGGGCCACGAGCAGTACGTC. J is TRBJ2-7 and V is TRBV3-1 (or the pseudogene TRBV3-2), with D possibly being TRBD2 (6 bases). Deletions cut 0 bases from V and 5 bases from J, with 8 bases between. The CDR3 has 13 amino acids. Looked up from germline, CDR1 is LGHDT and CDR2 is YNNKEL (reference sequence).